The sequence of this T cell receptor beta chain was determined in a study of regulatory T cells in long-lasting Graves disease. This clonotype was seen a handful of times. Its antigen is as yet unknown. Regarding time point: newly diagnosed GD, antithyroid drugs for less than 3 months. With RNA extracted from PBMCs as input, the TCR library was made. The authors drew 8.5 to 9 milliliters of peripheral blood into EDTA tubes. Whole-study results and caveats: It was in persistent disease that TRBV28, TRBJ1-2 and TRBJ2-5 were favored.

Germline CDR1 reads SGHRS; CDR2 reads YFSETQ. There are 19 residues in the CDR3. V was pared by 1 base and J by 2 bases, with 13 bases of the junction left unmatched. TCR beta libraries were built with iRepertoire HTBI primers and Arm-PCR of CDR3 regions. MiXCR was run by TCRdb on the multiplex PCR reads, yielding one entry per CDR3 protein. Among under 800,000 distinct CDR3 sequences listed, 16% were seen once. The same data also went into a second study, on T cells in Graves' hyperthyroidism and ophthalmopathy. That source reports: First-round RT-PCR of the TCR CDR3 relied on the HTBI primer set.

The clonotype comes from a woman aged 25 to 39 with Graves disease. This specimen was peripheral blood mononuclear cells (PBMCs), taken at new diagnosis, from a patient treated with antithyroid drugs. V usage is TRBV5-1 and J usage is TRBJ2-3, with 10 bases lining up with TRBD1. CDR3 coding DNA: TGCGCCAGCAGCTTGTGGGACAGGGGTCGTGCCGGCCCCACAGATACGCAGTATTTT. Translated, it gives CASSLWDRGRAGPTDTQYF.